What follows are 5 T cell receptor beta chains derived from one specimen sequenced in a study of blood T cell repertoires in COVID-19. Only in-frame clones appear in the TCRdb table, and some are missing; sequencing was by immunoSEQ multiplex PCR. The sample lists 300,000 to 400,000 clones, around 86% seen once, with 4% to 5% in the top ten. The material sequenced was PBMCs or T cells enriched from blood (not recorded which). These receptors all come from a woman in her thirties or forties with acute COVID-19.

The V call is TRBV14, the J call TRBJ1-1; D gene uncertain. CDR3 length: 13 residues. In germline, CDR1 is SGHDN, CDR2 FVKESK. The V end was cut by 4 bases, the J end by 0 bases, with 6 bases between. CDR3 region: CASSPEVNTEAFF. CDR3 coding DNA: TGTGCCAGCAGCCCCGAGGTGAACACTGAAGCTTTCTTT.

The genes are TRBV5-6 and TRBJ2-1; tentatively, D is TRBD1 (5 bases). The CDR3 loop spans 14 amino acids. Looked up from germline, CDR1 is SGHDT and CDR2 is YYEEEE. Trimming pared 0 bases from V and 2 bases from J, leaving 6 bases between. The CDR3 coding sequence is TGTGCCAGCAGCTTGGGCAGGGCCTACAATGAGCAGTTCTTC. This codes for CASSLGRAYNEQFF.

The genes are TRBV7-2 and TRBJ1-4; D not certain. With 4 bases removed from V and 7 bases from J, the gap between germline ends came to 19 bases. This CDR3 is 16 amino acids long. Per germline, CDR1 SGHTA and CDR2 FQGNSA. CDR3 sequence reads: CASSSKVGGSGEKLFF. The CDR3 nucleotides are TGTGCCAGCAGCTCCAAGGTCGGAGGGAGCGGTGAAAAACTGTTTTTT.

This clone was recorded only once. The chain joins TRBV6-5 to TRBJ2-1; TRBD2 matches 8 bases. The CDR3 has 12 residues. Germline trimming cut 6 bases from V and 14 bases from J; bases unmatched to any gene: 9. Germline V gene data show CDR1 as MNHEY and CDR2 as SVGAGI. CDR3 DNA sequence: TGTGCCAGCAGAGACAGCGGGAGTCGCGAGTTCTTC. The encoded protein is CASRDSGSREFF.

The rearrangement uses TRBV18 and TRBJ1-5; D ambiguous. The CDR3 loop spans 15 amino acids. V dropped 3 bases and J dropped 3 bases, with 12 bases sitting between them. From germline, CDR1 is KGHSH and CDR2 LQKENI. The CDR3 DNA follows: TGTGCCAGCTCACCCCGCGGTCTTCACAATCAGCCCCAGCATTTT. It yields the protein CASSPRGLHNQPQHF.